The text below deals with one TCR beta chain. Antigen: not known. This sample is drawn from a study of cytomegalovirus exposure and HLA in healthy donors. General observations from the study: Links to common viral pathogens appeared, in a later analysis, for several of the most significant clusters. Later work associated fewer than 20,000 TCR beta sequences with HLA alleles at 0.05 false discovery rate. CMV serostatus was the only immune exposure information that was available.

Germline V CDR1 and CDR2: SGHRS, YFSETQ. Trimming removed 5 bases at V and 5 bases at J, with 14 bases between. The CDR3 is 13 amino acids. The PCR ran on 60 Vbeta and 13 Jbeta primers. Repertoires were generated with immunoSEQ multiplex PCR, while TCRdb's copy carries only in-frame clones and drops some. Among about 130,000 clones, about 70% were seen once, and the ten largest hold 6% to 8%. Material: PBMCs. This TCR derives from a male donor in good health and CMV-seronegative. V and J are TRBV5-1 and TRBJ2-7; a possible D gene is TRBD1 (6 bases). The CDR3 sequence: CASSQQGPNEQYF. DNA of the CDR3: TGCGCCAGCAGTCAACAGGGACCGAACGAGCAGTACTTC.